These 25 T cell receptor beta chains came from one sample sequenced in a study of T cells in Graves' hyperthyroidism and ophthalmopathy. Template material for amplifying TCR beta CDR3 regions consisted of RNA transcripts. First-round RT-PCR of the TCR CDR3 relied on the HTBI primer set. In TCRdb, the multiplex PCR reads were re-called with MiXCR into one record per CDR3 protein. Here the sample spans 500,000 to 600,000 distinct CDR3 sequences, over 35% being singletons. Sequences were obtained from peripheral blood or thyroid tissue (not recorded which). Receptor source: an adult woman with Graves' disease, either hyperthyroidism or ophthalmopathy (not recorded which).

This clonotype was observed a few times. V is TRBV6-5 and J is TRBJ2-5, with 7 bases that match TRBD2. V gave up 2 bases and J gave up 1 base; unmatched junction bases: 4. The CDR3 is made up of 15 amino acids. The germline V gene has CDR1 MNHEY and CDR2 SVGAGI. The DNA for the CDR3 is TGTGCCAGCAGTTACGGGGAGGGGCCCCAAGAGACCCAGTACTTC. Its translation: CASSYGEGPQETQYF.

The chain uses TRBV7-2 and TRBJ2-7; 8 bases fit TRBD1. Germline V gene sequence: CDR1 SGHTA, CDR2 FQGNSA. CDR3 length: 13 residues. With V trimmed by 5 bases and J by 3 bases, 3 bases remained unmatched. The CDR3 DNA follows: TGTGCCAGCAGCCGGACAGGGCGCTACGAGCAGTACTTC. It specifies CASSRTGRYEQYF.

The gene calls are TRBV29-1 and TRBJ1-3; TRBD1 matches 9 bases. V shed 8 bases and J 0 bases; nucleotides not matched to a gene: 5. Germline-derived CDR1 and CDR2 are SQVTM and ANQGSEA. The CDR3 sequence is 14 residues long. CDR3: CSSGQGHSGNTIYF. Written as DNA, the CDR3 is TGCAGCTCGGGACAGGGACACTCTGGAAACACCATATATTTT.

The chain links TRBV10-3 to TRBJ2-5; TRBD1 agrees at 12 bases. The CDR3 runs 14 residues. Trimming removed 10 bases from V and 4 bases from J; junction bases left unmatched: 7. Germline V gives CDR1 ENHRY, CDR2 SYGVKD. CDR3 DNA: TGTGCCACTACGGGACAGGGGGCAAGAGAGACCCAGTACTTC. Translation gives CATTGQGARETQYF.

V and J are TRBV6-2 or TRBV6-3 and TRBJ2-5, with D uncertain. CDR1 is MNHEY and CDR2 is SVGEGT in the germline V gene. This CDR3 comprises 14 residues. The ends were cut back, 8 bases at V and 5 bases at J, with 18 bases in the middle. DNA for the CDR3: TGTGCCAGCTCCTCCTTGGCCCTTTTGGAGACCCAGTACTTC. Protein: CASSSLALLETQYF.

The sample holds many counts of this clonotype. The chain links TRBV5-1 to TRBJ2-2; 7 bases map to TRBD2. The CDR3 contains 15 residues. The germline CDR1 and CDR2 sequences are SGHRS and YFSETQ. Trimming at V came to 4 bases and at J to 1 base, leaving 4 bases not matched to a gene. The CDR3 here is CASSLAEQNTGELFF. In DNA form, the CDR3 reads TGCGCCAGCAGCCTAGCGGAACAGAACACCGGGGAGCTGTTTTTT.

CDR3 in amino acids: CASSPGPAGNQPQHF. The CDR3 nucleotides are TGTGCCAGCAGCCCCGGGCCTGCGGGCAATCAGCCCCAGCATTTT. The rearrangement joins TRBV7-8 to TRBJ1-5; D is unclear. V lost 5 bases to trimming and J lost 2 bases, with 13 bases between them. The germline V gene has CDR1 SGHVS and CDR2 FQNEAQ. The CDR3 runs 15 residues.

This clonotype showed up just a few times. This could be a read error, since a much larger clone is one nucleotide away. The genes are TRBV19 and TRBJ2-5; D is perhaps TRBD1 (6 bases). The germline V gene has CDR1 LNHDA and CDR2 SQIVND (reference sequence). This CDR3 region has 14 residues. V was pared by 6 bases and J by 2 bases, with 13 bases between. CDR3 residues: CASRPGERQETQYF. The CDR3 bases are TGTGCCAGTAGACCAGGGGAGAGACAAGAGACCCAGTACTTC.

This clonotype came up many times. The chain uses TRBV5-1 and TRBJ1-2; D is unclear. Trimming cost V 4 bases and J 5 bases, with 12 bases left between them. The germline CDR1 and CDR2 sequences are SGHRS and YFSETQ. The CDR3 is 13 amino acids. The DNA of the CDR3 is TGCGCCAGCAGCGCGGACGCCTCATATGGCTACACCTTC. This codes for CASSADASYGYTF.

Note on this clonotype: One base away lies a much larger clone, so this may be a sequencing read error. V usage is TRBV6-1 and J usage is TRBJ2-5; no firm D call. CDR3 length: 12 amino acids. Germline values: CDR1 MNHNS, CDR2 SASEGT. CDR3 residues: CAGSITQETQYF. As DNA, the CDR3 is TGTGCCGGCAGCATCACACAAGAGACCCAGTACTTC.

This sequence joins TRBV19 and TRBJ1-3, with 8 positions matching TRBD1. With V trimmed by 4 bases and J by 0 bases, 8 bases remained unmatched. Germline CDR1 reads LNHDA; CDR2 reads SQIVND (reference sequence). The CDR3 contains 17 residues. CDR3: CASSTKTGVDSGNTIYF. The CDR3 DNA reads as TGTGCCAGTAGTACGAAGACAGGGGTAGACTCTGGAAACACCATATATTTT.

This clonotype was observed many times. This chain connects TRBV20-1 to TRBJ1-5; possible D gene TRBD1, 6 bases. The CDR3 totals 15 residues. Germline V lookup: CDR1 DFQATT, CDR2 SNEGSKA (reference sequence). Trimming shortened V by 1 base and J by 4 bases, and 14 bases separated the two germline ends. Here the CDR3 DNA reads TGCAGTGCTAGAGCGGCACAGGGTAGGAATCAGCCCCAGCATTTT. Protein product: CSARAAQGRNQPQHF.

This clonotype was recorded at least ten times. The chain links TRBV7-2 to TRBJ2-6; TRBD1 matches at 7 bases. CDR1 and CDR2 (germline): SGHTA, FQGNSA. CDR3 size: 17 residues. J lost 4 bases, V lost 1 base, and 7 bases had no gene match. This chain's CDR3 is CASSLVTGTFGANVLTF. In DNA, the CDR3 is TGTGCCAGCAGCTTAGTGACAGGGACATTCGGGGCCAACGTCCTGACTTTC.

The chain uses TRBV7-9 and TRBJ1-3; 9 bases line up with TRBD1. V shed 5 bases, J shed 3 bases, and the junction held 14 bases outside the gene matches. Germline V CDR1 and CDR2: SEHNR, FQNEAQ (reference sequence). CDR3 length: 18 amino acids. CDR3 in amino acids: CASSHRDRDEEHGNTIYF. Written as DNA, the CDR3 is TGTGCCAGCAGCCACCGGGACAGGGACGAGGAGCATGGAAACACCATATATTTT. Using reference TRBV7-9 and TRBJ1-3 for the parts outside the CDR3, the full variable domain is DTGVSQNPRHKITKRGQNVTFRCDPISEHNRLYWYRQTLGQGPEFLTYFQNEAQLEKSRLLSDRFSAERPKGSFSTLEIQRTEQGDSAMYLCASSHRDRDEEHGNTIYFGEGSWLTVV.

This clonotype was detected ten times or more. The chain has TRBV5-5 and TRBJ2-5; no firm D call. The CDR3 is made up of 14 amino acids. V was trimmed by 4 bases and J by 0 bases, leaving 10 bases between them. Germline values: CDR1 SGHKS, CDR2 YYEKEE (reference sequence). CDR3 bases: TGTGCCAGCAGCCAGGAACCATACCAAGAGACCCAGTACTTC. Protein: CASSQEPYQETQYF.

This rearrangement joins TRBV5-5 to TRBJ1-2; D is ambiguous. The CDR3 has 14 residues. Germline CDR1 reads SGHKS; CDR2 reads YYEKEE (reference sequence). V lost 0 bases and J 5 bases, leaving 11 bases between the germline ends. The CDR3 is CASSLGLSGYGYTF. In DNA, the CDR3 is TGTGCCAGCAGCTTGGGACTATCGGGGTATGGCTACACCTTC.

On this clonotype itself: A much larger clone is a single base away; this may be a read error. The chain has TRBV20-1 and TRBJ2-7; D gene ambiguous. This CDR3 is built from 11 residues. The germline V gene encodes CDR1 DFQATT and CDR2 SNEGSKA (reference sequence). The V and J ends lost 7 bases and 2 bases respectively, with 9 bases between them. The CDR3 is CSVKETYEQYF. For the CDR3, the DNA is TGCAGTGTTAAAGAGACCTACGAGCAGTACTTC.

CDR3 protein: CSATGSNVLTF. CDR3 DNA: TGCAGTGCTACCGGGTCCAACGTCCTGACTTTC. This chain links TRBV20-1 with TRBJ2-6; no firm D call. This CDR3 is built from 11 residues. V lost 4 bases and J 8 bases, leaving 6 bases between the germline ends. The V gene's germline CDR1 is DFQATT and CDR2 SNEGSKA (reference sequence).

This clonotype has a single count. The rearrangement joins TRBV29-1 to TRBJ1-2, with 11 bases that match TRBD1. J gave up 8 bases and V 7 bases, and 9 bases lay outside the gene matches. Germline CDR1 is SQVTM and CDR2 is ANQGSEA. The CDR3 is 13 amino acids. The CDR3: CSAEGGTGGGYTF. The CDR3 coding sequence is TGCAGCGCCGAAGGCGGGACAGGGGGAGGCTACACCTTC.

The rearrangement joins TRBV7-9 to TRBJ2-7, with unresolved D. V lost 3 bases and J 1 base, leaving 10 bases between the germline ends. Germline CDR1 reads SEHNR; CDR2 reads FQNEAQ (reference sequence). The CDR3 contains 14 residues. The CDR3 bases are TGTGCCAGCAGCTTGTCGGATGATTCCTACGAGCAGTACTTC. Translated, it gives CASSLSDDSYEQYF.

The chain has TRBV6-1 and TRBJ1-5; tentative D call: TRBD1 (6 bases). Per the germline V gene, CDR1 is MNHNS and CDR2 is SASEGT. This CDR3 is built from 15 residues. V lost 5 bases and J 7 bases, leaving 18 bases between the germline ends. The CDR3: CASSQYQGKGQPQHF. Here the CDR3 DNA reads TGTGCCAGCAGTCAGTACCAGGGGAAGGGGCAGCCCCAGCATTTT.

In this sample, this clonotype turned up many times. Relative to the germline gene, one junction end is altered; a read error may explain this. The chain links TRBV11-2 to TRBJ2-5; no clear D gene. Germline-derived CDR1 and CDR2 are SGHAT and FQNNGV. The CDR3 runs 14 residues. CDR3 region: CASSLLNLREAQYF. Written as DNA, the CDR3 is TGTGCCAGCAGCTTACTTAACCTAAGAGAGGCCCAGTACTTC.

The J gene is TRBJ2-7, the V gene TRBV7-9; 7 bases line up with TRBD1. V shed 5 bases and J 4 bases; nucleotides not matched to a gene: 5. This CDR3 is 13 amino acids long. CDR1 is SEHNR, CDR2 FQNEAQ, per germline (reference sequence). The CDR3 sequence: CASSNPTGYEQYF. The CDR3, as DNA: TGTGCCAGCAGCAACCCGACAGGGTACGAGCAGTACTTC.

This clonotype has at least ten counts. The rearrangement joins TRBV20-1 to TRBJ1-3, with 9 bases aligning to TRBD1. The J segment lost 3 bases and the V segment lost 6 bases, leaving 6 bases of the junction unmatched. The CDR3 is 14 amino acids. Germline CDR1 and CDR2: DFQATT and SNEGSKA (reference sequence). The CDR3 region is CSAKGQGNGNTIYF. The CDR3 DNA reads TGCAGTGCCAAGGGACAGGGTAATGGAAACACCATATATTTT.

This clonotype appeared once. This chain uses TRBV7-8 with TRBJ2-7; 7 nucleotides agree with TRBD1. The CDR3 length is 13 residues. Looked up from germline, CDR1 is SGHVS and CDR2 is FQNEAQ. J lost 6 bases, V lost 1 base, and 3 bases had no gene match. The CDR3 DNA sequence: TGTGCCAGCAGCTTAGAGGCAGGGGGCGAGCAGTACTTC. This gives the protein CASSLEAGGEQYF.